Shown below are 21 T cell receptor beta chains from a single sample sequenced in a study of metastatic and nonmetastatic thyroid tumors. TCRdb recomputed clones from the PCR reads via MiXCR. In the table there are 40,000 to 50,000 clones, around 10% of which are singletons. Nobody among the patients had been given any treatment before thyroid surgery. Input material: blood. Source of these receptors: a male donor with papillary thyroid cancer or a benign thyroid nodule (not recorded which). Some clones in this sample may be carry-over from other donors' samples.

This clone was recorded at least ten times. This chain links TRBV7-8 with TRBJ2-1; D gene unclear. Per the germline V gene, CDR1 is SGHVS and CDR2 is FQNEAQ. Trimming took off 2 bases at V and 5 bases at J, with 10 bases between the two ends. The CDR3 contains 14 residues. CDR3 region: CASSLIMDDNEQFF. The CDR3 DNA reads as TGTGCCAGCAGCTTAATTATGGACGACAATGAGCAGTTCTTC.

Ten or more counts support this clone. This chain links TRBV28 with TRBJ2-7, with a tentative D call TRBD2 (6 bases). Germline V gene sequence: CDR1 MDHEN, CDR2 SYDVKM. The CDR3 sequence is 12 residues long. Trimming left V 5 bases short and J 3 bases short, with 8 bases between. The CDR3, as DNA: TGTGCCAGCAGTGGGGGGTACTACGAGCAGTACTTC. Protein sequence: CASSGGYYEQYF.

In the case of this clone: One base away lies a much larger clone, so this may be a sequencing read error. The sample holds other DNA sequences that translate to the same CDR3. V and J are TRBV9 and TRBJ2-3; perhaps D is TRBD1 or TRBD2 (6 bases each). The germline V gene has CDR1 SGDLS and CDR2 YYNGEE. Trimming shortened V by 0 bases and J by 2 bases, and 16 bases separated the two germline ends. This CDR3 has 17 residues. The DNA of the CDR3 is TGTGCCAGCAGCGTAGCTGGAGGGGGGCATCACACAGATACGCAGTATTTT. Its translation is CASSVAGGGHHTDTQYF.

In this sample, this clone is medium-sized. This sequence joins TRBV6-5 and TRBJ1-2; 7 bases map to TRBD1. Germline CDR1 and CDR2: MNHEY and SVGAGI. With V trimmed by 1 base and J by 8 bases, 10 bases remained unmatched. The CDR3 has 15 residues. The chain's CDR3 is CASSYWGQPHFGYTF. The CDR3 DNA reads TGTGCCAGCAGTTACTGGGGACAGCCCCACTTCGGCTACACCTTC.

There are many counts of this clone. The V and J genes are TRBV6-1 and TRBJ1-2; TRBD1 is a possible D gene (5 bases). V dropped 5 bases and J dropped 4 bases, with 20 bases sitting between them. There are 16 residues in the CDR3. Germline loops: CDR1 MNHNS, CDR2 SASEGT. CDR3 region: CASSPTLRDGPYGYTF. The CDR3 DNA reads as TGTGCCAGCAGTCCTACTCTCCGGGACGGACCCTATGGCTACACCTTC.

This clone has a count of ten or more. The chain links TRBV10-3 to TRBJ2-7; TRBD2 might be the D (5 bases). This CDR3 region has 12 residues. Germline V gene data show CDR1 as ENHRY and CDR2 as SYGVKD. V shed 0 bases and J shed 5 bases, with 5 bases lying between them. The DNA of the CDR3 is TGTGCCATCAGTGAGTCTAGCGACGAGCAGTACTTC. It specifies CAISESSDEQYF.

This clone was counted at least ten times. The gene calls are TRBV6-5 and TRBJ1-2; 7 bases align to TRBD1. V dropped 3 bases and J dropped 8; count of bases not matched to a gene: 15. CDR3 length equals 16 residues. The germline V gene has CDR1 MNHEY and CDR2 SVGAGI. The CDR3 nucleotides are TGTGCCAGCAGTTATCAAGGGGGCGCCGAGGGGGGAGGCTACACCTTC. Amino acid sequence: CASSYQGGAEGGGYTF.

The sample holds many counts of this clone. V gene TRBV11-2 combines with J gene TRBJ1-1; D is uncertain. Germline V gene sequence: CDR1 SGHAT, CDR2 FQNNGV. V lost 6 bases to trimming and J lost 1 base, with 12 bases between them. CDR3 length equals 14 residues. CDR3 sequence reads: CASSIRRQNTEAFF. The DNA of the CDR3 is TGTGCCAGCAGTATCCGGCGGCAGAACACTGAAGCTTTCTTT.

To note about this clone: This may be a read error: a much more frequent sequence differs by one nucleotide. The rearrangement uses TRBV7-6 and TRBJ2-7; 8 nucleotides match TRBD2. The V gene's germline CDR1 is SGHVS and CDR2 FNYEAQ. V was pared by 1 base and J by 3 bases, with 11 bases of the junction left unmatched. The CDR3 runs 17 residues. The DNA of the CDR3 is TGTGCCAGCAGCTTAGAAACCCTATCGGGAGGGGACTACGAGCAGTACTTC. Protein sequence: CASSLETLSGGDYEQYF.

This clone was seen repeatedly, ten times or more. The chain carries TRBV30 and TRBJ2-2; the match to TRBD1 covers 7 bases. The CDR3 sequence is 13 residues long. The V gene's germline CDR1 is GTSNPN and CDR2 SVGIG (reference sequence). Trimming cost V 2 bases and J 4 bases; bases outside gene matches: 1. CDR3 amino acids: CAWSSGGTGELFF. CDR3 nucleotide sequence: TGTGCCTGGAGTTCAGGGGGCACCGGGGAGCTGTTTTTT.

Worth noting for this clone: Possible read error: a much larger clone is one base away. The chain uses TRBV27 and TRBJ1-4; 8 bases fit TRBD1. The J segment lost 5 bases and the V segment lost 10 bases, leaving 15 bases of the junction unmatched. The CDR3 is made up of 16 amino acids. Germline CDR1 MNHEY, CDR2 SMNVEV (reference sequence). The CDR3, as DNA: TGTGCCACCCTACCTGCTTCAGGGGGCATAAATGAAAAACTGTTTTTT. Its translation is CATLPASGGINEKLFF.

This clone was detected ten times or more. V and J are TRBV6-5 and TRBJ2-3, with D perhaps matching TRBD1 or TRBD2 (5 bases each). The V gene lost 4 bases and the J gene lost 0 bases, with 17 bases spanning the gap. CDR1 is MNHEY, CDR2 SVGAGI, per germline. There are 17 residues in the CDR3. The CDR3 region has the DNA TGTGCCAGCAGTTCTATACGGGACGTTCCTAGCACAGATACGCAGTATTTT. It specifies CASSSIRDVPSTDTQYF.

The table lists this clone with many counts. This chain joins TRBV7-6 and TRBJ2-1; D may be TRBD1 (5 bases). CDR1 SGHVS and CDR2 FNYEAQ come from the germline V gene. This CDR3 has 12 amino acids. Trimming took 6 bases from V and 6 from J, leaving 9 bases between them. The CDR3 bases are TGTGCCAGCAGGTCCAGGGCCAATGAGCAGTTCTTC. Its translation is CASRSRANEQFF.

This clone was picked up many times. A single base separates this from a much larger clone, so it may be a read error. Other DNA variants within this sample encode the same CDR3. The V call is TRBV6-2 or TRBV6-3, the J call TRBJ2-6; D perhaps matches TRBD2 (5 bases). Germline V gene sequence: CDR1 MNHEY, CDR2 SVGEGT. The CDR3 loop spans 15 amino acids. V gave up 5 bases and J gave up 0 bases, with 8 bases separating them. In DNA, the CDR3 is TGTGCCAGCAGTGAGGGTAGCTCTGGGGCCAACGTCCTGACTTTC. This encodes CASSEGSSGANVLTF.

This clone has a count of ten or more. This chain joins TRBV19 and TRBJ1-2; D gene ambiguous. V lost 11 bases and J 3 bases, leaving 10 bases between the germline ends. The CDR3 extends over 11 amino acids. Germline lookup yields CDR1 LNHDA and CDR2 SQIVND (reference sequence). The CDR3 here is CAARGHYGYTF. CDR3 coding DNA: TGTGCCGCCCGCGGACACTATGGCTACACCTTC.

This clone showed up just a few times. The rearrangement joins TRBV28 to TRBJ1-5; 7 bases match TRBD1. This CDR3 is 16 amino acids long. V was clipped by 7 bases and J by 2 bases; unmatched bases: 11. Germline CDR1 MDHEN, CDR2 SYDVKM. CDR3 nucleotide sequence: TGTGCCAGCATCTTCTTCCGACAGGGTGGCAATCAGCCCCAGCATTTT. It encodes CASIFFRQGGNQPQHF.

Many counts were recorded for this clone. This rearrangement joins TRBV7-9 to TRBJ2-7; D not certain. The CDR3 has 12 residues. Trimming cost V 3 bases and J 7 bases, with 10 bases left between them. Germline V gene sequence: CDR1 SEHNR, CDR2 FQNEAQ (reference sequence). Here the CDR3 reads CASSFSTTEQYF. The DNA for the CDR3 is TGTGCCAGCAGCTTTTCAACTACGGAGCAGTACTTC.

This clone occurred many times. Other DNA sequences in this sample translate to the same CDR3. The chain couples TRBV19 to TRBJ2-3, with TRBD1 matching over 10 bases. V lost 6 bases and J lost 3; bases outside the gene matches: 6. CDR3 length: 15 residues. CDR1 is LNHDA and CDR2 is SQIVND in the germline V gene (reference sequence). DNA for the CDR3: TGTGCCAGTAGCGGGACAGGGGAGGCAACAGATACGCAGTATTTT. This gives the protein CASSGTGEATDTQYF.

This clone was picked up many times. The chain joins TRBV11-2 to TRBJ1-5; D may be TRBD1 (6 bases). The V end was cut by 3 bases, the J end by 2 bases, with 11 bases between. Germline values: CDR1 SGHAT, CDR2 FQNNGV. The CDR3 length is 15 residues. CDR3 DNA: TGTGCCAGCAGCTTGGGGGGCTGGGGCAATCAGCCCCAGCATTTT. Its translation is CASSLGGWGNQPQHF.

There are many counts of this clone. The chain combines TRBV10-2 with TRBJ2-5, with unresolved D. Per the germline V gene, CDR1 is WSHSY and CDR2 is SAAADI. The CDR3 has 12 residues. Between the trimmed V and J ends, which lost 0 bases and 3 bases, there was a span of 2 bases. CDR3 in amino acids: CASSESKETQYF. The CDR3 DNA reads TGCGCCAGCAGTGAGTCCAAAGAGACCCAGTACTTC.

A word on this clone: With a much larger clone just one base away, this may be a read error. This chain joins TRBV4-3 and TRBJ2-6; maybe TRBD1 (6 bases). The CDR3 length is 17 residues. Looked up from germline, CDR1 is LGHNA and CDR2 is YSLEER. CDR3 coding DNA: TGCGCCAGCAGCCCGACAGGTCCCCTCTCTGGGGCCAACGTCCTGGCTTTC. It translates to CASSPTGPLSGANVLAF.